This TCR beta chain was sequenced for a study of identical twins. This clonotype was detected a few times. Using its own MiXCR run on the 5' RACE reads, TCRdb lists one record per CDR3 protein. The sample has about 530,000 distinct CDR3 sequences, about a fifth seen once. Trimming cost V 6 bases and J 3 bases; bases outside gene matches: 7. The V gene's germline CDR1 is DFQATT and CDR2 SNEGSKA (reference sequence). The CDR3 extends over 13 amino acids. These same records also appear under a second study, on yellow fever vaccine responses in identical twins.

The receptor was isolated from a woman aged 18-29 years in good health. The gene calls are TRBV20-1 and TRBJ2-5; 7 bases fit TRBD1. Sequences were obtained from CD4+ T cells sorted from blood. Here the CDR3 DNA reads TGCAGTGCCGTCCAGACAGGGAAAGAGACCCAGTACTTC. This encodes CSAVQTGKETQYF.